This TCR beta chain was sequenced during a study of blood T cell repertoires in COVID-19. Whole-study context: COVID-19 samples from acute and convalescent phases originated in the United States, Italy and Spain. PBMCs, B-cell-depleted T cells, or T cells were the source of the cDNA or gDNA that made up the material.

In its sample, this clone was seen a few times. Authors' data handling: Estimation of nucleated cell counts relied on the amplification of reference gene primers. Repertoires were generated with immunoSEQ multiplex PCR, while TCRdb's copy carries only in-frame clones and drops some. V and J calls plus clone size are reproduced from that table; the DNA served to infer D and trimming. This table has approximately 250,000 clones, 80% to 90% appearing once. Patients at the Seattle site were enrolled during active infection and followed longitudinally. Germline CDR1 reads LNHDA; CDR2 reads SQIVND (reference sequence). Deletions cut 3 bases from V and 6 bases from J, with 11 bases between. This CDR3 is built from 13 residues.

This chain links TRBV19 with TRBJ1-1, with D possibly matching TRBD1 (5 bases). Specimen: peripheral blood. The source of this sequence is a woman aged 65 to 85 with COVID-19, enrolled during active disease. CDR3 bases: TGTGCCAGTAGTATTGGAGGGGAACCTGAAGCTTTCTTT. Translating it yields CASSIGGEPEAFF.